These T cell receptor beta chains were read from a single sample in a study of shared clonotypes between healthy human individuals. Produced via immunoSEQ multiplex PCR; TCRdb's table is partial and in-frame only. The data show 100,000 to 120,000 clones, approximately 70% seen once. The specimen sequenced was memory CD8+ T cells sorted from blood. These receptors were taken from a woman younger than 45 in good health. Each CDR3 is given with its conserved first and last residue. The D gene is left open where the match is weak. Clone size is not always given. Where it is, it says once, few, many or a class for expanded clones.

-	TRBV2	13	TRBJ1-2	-	TGTGCCAGCAGGGGCCCGATCCGAAGGGGCTACACCTTC	CASRGPIRRGYTF
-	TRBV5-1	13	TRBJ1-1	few	TGCGCCAGCAGCTTGGGACAGGTGACTGAAGCTTTCTTT	CASSLGQVTEAFF
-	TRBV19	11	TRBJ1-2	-	TGTGCCACCTGGACATGGTATGGCTACACCTTC	CATWTWYGYTF
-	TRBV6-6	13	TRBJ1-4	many	TGTGCCAGCAGGGAGGGGCCGGGTGAAAAACTGTTTTTT	CASREGPGEKLFF
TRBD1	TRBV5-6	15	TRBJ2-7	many	TGTGCCAGCAGCTCGTGGGGACAGGGCTCCTACGAGCAGTACTTC	CASSSWGQGSYEQYF
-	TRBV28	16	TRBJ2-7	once	TGTGCCAGCAGTCCCCACTACAGCTCCAACCACTACGAGCAGTACTTC	CASSPHYSSNHYEQYF
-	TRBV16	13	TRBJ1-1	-	TGTGCCAGCAGCCGAGTATCGGTAACTGAAGCTTTCTTT	CASSRVSVTEAFF
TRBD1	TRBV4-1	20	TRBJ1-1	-	TGCGCCAGCAGCCAAGACGCTCTACAGGGGAGTTTTATTAGGGACACTGAAGCTTTCTTT	CASSQDALQGSFIRDTEAFF
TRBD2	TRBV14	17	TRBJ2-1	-	TGTGCCAGCAGCCAAGTCATGACTAGCGGGAGGAGGAATGAGCAGTTCTTC	CASSQVMTSGRRNEQFF
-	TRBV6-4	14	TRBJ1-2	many	TGTGCCAGCAGTGAGTCCGACAGCGCTGATGGCTACACCTTC	CASSESDSADGYTF
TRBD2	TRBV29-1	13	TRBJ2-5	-	TGCAGCGTTGAGACTAGCGGAAAAGAGACCCAGTACTTC	CSVETSGKETQYF
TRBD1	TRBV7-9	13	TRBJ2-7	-	TGTGCCAGCAGCGCAGACAGGGAGTACGAGCAGTACTTC	CASSADREYEQYF
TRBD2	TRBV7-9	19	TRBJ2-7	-	TGTGCCAGCAGCTCCTCGAGGGGCGCTACGACTAGCGGGGACTACGAGCAGTACTTC	CASSSSRGATTSGDYEQYF
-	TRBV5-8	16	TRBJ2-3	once	TGTGCCAGCAGCTTGGCTCGTGGTTCGGGCACAGATACGCAGTATTTT	CASSLARGSGTDTQYF
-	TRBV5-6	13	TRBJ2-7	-	TGTGCCAGCAGCTTCCATCTGGACTACGAGCAGTACTTC	CASSFHLDYEQYF
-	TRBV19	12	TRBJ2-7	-	TGTGCCACTAGGGACTTAGATAGCGAGCAGTACTTC	CATRDLDSEQYF
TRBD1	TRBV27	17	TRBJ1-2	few	TGTGCCAGCAGTTATGGGTTTATGGGACAGGGGAACTATGGCTACACCTTC	CASSYGFMGQGNYGYTF
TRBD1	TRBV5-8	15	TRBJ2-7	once	TGTGCCAGCAGCTCGTGGGGACAGGGCTCCTACGAGCAGTACTTC	CASSSWGQGSYEQYF
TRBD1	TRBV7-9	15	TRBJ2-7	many	TGTGCCAGCGCCGACGCTGGGACAGGGAACTATGAGCAGTACTTC	CASADAGTGNYEQYF
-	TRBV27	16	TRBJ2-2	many	TGTGCCAGCAGTTCGTGGGAGGCCCCGAACACCGGGGAGCTGTTTTTT	CASSSWEAPNTGELFF